Judged by abundance, the clone carrying this T cell receptor (beta chain) is medium-sized (0.01 to 0.1%). This CDR3 has 17 residues. Germline V gene lookup returns CDR1 SEHNR and CDR2 FQNEAQ (reference sequence). The V segment lost 2 bases and the J segment 7 bases; nucleotides outside the gene matches: 11. Methods used by the authors: From reference gene primer amplification, estimates of nucleated cell counts were derived. Produced via immunoSEQ multiplex PCR; TCRdb's table is partial and in-frame only. The DNA gave D and trimming, while V, J and clone size come from that table. Among about 200,000 clones listed, about nine tenths were seen once. The sample comes from a study of blood T cell repertoires in COVID-19. Turning to the study itself: Collection of acute and convalescent COVID-19 samples took place in the United States, Italy and Spain.

The TCR originated in a man between 18 and 35 years old with active or convalescent COVID-19. The chain combines TRBV7-9 with TRBJ2-1; TRBD2 agrees at 10 bases. The specimen was peripheral blood. This CDR3 reads CASSLNSGRVRANEQFF. As DNA, the CDR3 is TGTGCCAGCAGCTTAAACAGCGGGAGGGTCCGGGCGAATGAGCAGTTCTTC.